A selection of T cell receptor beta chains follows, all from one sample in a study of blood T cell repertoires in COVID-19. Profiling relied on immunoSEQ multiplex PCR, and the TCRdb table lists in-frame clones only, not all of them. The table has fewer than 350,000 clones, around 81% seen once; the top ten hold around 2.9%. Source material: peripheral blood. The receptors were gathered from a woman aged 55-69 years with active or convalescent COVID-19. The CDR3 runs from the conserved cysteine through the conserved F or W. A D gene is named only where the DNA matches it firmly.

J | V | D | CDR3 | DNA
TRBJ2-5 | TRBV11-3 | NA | CASSLRQGQETQYF | TGTGCCAGCAGCTTACGGCAGGGCCAAGAGACCCAGTACTTC
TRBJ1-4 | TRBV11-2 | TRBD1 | CASSLETGAQGKLFF | TGTGCCAGCAGCTTAGAGACAGGGGCGCAAGGAAAACTGTTTTTT
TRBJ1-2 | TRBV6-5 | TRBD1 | CASSYSGQVDGYTF | TGTGCCAGCAGTTACAGTGGACAGGTTGATGGCTACACCTTC
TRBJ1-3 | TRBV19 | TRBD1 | CASRTQGTGSGNTIYF | TGTGCCAGTAGGACACAGGGGACGGGCTCTGGAAACACCATATATTTT
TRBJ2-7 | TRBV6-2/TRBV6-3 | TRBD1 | CASSPGQASYEQYF | TGTGCCAGCAGTCCGGGACAGGCGTCCTACGAGCAGTACTTC
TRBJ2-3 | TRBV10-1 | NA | CASSDVVTADTQYF | TGCGCCAGCAGTGACGTGGTCACAGCAGATACGCAGTATTTT
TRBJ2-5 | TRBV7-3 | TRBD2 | CASSPGTSGAQETQYF | TGTGCCAGCAGCCCTGGGACTAGCGGAGCCCAAGAGACCCAGTACTTC
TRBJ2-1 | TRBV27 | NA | CASSNRAHEQFF | TGTGCCAGCAGTAACAGGGCGCATGAGCAGTTCTTC
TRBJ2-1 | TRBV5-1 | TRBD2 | CASSPGLAGGLSSYNEQFF | TGCGCCAGCAGCCCCGGACTAGCGGGGGGGTTAAGCTCCTACAATGAGCAGTTCTTC
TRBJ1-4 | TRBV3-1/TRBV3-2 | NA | CASSPNPQAGEKLFF | TGTGCCAGCAGCCCGAATCCCCAGGCGGGTGAAAAACTGTTTTTT